One and the same sample provided the 7 T cell receptor beta chains below, sequenced in a study of beta chain features in type 1 diabetes. cDNA synthesis used the whole RNA isolate, giving expressed TCRB sequences. Here immunoSEQ multiplex PCR was the method, and the copy in TCRdb shows in-frame clones only, minus some. The sample carries 250,000 to 350,000 clones, about 15% recorded once. The sequencing sample was made of central memory CD4+ T cells from blood. The receptors shown here come from a young man in good health.

This clone was counted at least ten times. This chain uses TRBV14 with TRBJ2-1, with D tentatively TRBD1 (5 bases). This CDR3 spans 12 amino acids. Per germline, CDR1 SGHDN and CDR2 FVKESK. The V end lost 3 bases, the J end lost 11 bases, and 11 bases lay between the germline ends. The CDR3 protein is CASSHPDSKQFF. CDR3 nucleotide sequence: TGTGCCAGCAGCCATCCCGACAGTAAGCAGTTCTTC.

This clone turned up a few times. The CDR3 sequence is CASMRPSGSYEQYF. CDR3 bases: TGTGCCAGCATGAGGCCTTCAGGCTCCTACGAGCAGTACTTC. The chain employs TRBV2 and TRBJ2-7, with no clear D. The CDR3 spans 14 residues. Germline CDR1 reads SNHLY; CDR2 reads FYNNEI. The V end lost 7 bases, the J end lost 0 bases, and 13 bases lay between the germline ends.

The chain has TRBV7-9 and TRBJ1-5; D might be TRBD1 (5 bases). CDR3 length equals 13 residues. The germline V gene has CDR1 SEHNR and CDR2 FQNEAQ (reference sequence). V lost 4 bases, J lost 6 bases, and 10 bases lay in between. The CDR3 spells CASSSGTFQPQHF. In nucleotides, the CDR3 is TGTGCCAGCAGCTCCGGGACTTTTCAGCCCCAGCATTTT.

This clone came up a few times. The gene calls are TRBV27 and TRBJ2-2; the D gene is possibly TRBD1 (5 bases). With 2 bases removed from V and 11 bases from J, the gap between germline ends came to 15 bases. Germline values: CDR1 MNHEY, CDR2 SMNVEV (reference sequence). This CDR3 spans 14 amino acids. CDR3 coding DNA: TGTGCCAGCAGTTTAAAGGGGCACGGCCGCGAGCTGTTTTTT. Amino acids: CASSLKGHGRELFF.

The V gene is TRBV5-6, the J gene TRBJ1-2; 7 bases are a match to TRBD1. Germline CDR1 and CDR2: SGHDT and YYEEEE. V lost 0 bases to trimming and J lost 4 bases; unmatched junction nucleotides: 6. CDR3 length: 15 residues. The CDR3 nucleotides read TGTGCCAGCAGCTTGGGACAGGGATGGGGCTATGGCTACACCTTC. Its protein is CASSLGQGWGYGYTF.

The V call is TRBV2, the J call TRBJ2-3; unclear D gene. V lost 7 bases and J 5 bases, leaving 7 bases between the germline ends. Germline CDR1 reads SNHLY; CDR2 reads FYNNEI. This CDR3 spans 11 amino acids. The DNA for the CDR3 is TGTGCCAGCATGGTCCAAGATACGCAGTATTTT. It codes for CASMVQDTQYF. Together with reference TRBV2 and TRBJ2-3, the CDR3 gives the full variable domain: EPEVTQTPSHQVTQMGQEVILRCVPISNHLYFYWYRQILGQKVEFLVSFYNNEISEKSEIFDDQFSVERPDGSNFTLKIRSTKLEDSAMYFCASMVQDTQYFGPGTRLTVL.

This clone was found a few times. This chain's CDR3 is CASSLGRDRNEQFF. The CDR3, as DNA: TGTGCCAGCAGCTTAGGGCGGGACCGCAATGAGCAGTTCTTC. This sequence joins TRBV7-9 and TRBJ2-1, with D possibly matching TRBD2 (6 bases). V gave up 1 base and J gave up 6 bases, with 10 bases separating them. CDR1 and CDR2 from the germline V gene are SEHNR and FQNEAQ (reference sequence). The CDR3 sequence is 14 residues long.